One and the same sample provided the 27 T cell receptor beta chains below, sequenced in a study of immune evolution from preneoplasia to lung adenocarcinoma. Method: immunoSEQ multiplex PCR; TCRdb's copy keeps in-frame clones and lacks some. The sample carries thousands of clones, over 65% recorded once. Material for sequencing was FFPE adjacent normal lung tissue. The receptors come from a person between 70 and 80 years old with lung adenocarcinoma.

In its sample, this clone was seen once. This chain uses TRBV5-1 with TRBJ2-2; no reliable D call. The germline V and J ends were trimmed by 1 base and 5 bases, with 3 bases remaining between them. Germline V gene data show CDR1 as SGHRS and CDR2 as YFSETQ. The CDR3 loop spans 12 amino acids. The CDR3 DNA reads as TGCGCCAGCAGCTTGACAACCGGGGAGCTGTTTTTT. Its translation: CASSLTTGELFF.

By frequency in the sample, this clone is large. CDR3 DNA sequence: TGTGCCAGCAGCTTAGGTCCAGAAGGCCAGCCCCAGCATTTT. Protein product: CASSLGPEGQPQHF. This chain links TRBV11-2 with TRBJ1-5; D gene ambiguous. Trimming shortened V by 1 base and J by 7 bases, and 11 bases separated the two germline ends. This CDR3 comprises 14 residues. CDR1 and CDR2 (germline): SGHAT, FQNNGV. Based on the CDR3 plus reference TRBV11-2 and TRBJ1-5, the full variable domain is EAGVAQSPRYKIIEKRQSVAFWCNPISGHATLYWYQQILGQGPKLLIQFQNNGVVDDSQLPKDRFSAERLKGVDSTLKIQPAKLEDSAVYLCASSLGPEGQPQHFGDGTRLSIL.

The table lists this clone with a few counts. V is TRBV6-7 and J is TRBJ2-6; D is perhaps TRBD1 or TRBD2 (5 bases each). TRBV6-7 qualifies as an ORF whose function is uncertain. The V end lost 8 bases, the J end lost 0 bases, and 20 bases lay between the germline ends. This CDR3 has 18 amino acids. The CDR3 sequence is CASPRTGTDDSGANVLTF. As DNA, the CDR3 is TGTGCCAGCCCCCGAACCGGGACGGACGACTCTGGGGCCAACGTCCTGACTTTC.

The table lists this clone with a count of one. The V gene is TRBV2, the J gene TRBJ2-5; 8 bases align to TRBD1. V shed 3 bases and J 5 bases; nucleotides not matched to a gene: 5. There are 14 residues in the CDR3. Per the germline V gene, CDR1 is SNHLY and CDR2 is FYNNEI. The CDR3 here is CASSDTGGGETQYF. Written as DNA, the CDR3 is TGTGCCAGCAGTGATACAGGGGGAGGTGAGACCCAGTACTTC.

This chain uses TRBV18 with TRBJ1-5; 9 bases fit TRBD1. The germline V gene encodes CDR1 KGHSH and CDR2 LQKENI. The length of the CDR3 is 18 residues. Trimming removed 2 bases from V and 1 base from J; junction bases left unmatched: 9. Here the CDR3 reads CASSPETGGLRSNQPQHF. CDR3 nucleotides: TGTGCCAGCTCACCAGAGACAGGGGGTCTCCGCAGCAATCAGCCCCAGCATTTT.

This chain joins TRBV7-2 and TRBJ2-5, with 9 bases matching TRBD2. Per germline, CDR1 SGHTA and CDR2 FQGNSA. V trimming: 3 bases; J trimming: 4 bases; junction bases outside the gene matches: 3. The CDR3 is 14 amino acids. The CDR3 DNA follows: TGTGCCAGCAGCTTGACTAGCGGCCGAGAGACCCAGTACTTC. Its translation is CASSLTSGRETQYF.

The chain combines TRBV5-6 with TRBJ2-5; D gene ambiguous. Germline CDR1 is SGHDT and CDR2 is YYEEEE. The CDR3 contains 13 residues. The germline V and J ends were trimmed by 4 bases and 6 bases, with 13 bases remaining between them. CDR3 in amino acids: CASSPLGMKTQYF. The CDR3 coding sequence is TGTGCCAGCAGCCCCCTAGGGATGAAGACCCAGTACTTC.

Turning to this clone: The junction does not match germline at one end; this may be a read error. V and J are TRBV7-7 and TRBJ2-2; 7 nucleotides align to TRBD2. Germline V gene lookup returns CDR1 SSHAT and CDR2 FNYEAQ (reference sequence). The CDR3 is made up of 16 amino acids. CDR3 sequence (DNA): TGTGCTAGCAGCCCCCGGGAGAGCGGGACTACCGGGGAGCTGTTTTTT. Residues: CASSPRESGTTGELFF.

The rearrangement links TRBV7-2 to TRBJ1-2, with a tentative D call TRBD1 (5 bases). This CDR3 has 13 residues. V lost 2 bases to trimming and J lost 6 bases, with 10 bases between them. From germline, CDR1 is SGHTA and CDR2 FQGNSA. CDR3 sequence reads: CASSLTRADGYTF. The CDR3 DNA follows: TGTGCCAGCAGCTTAACCAGGGCCGATGGCTACACCTTC.

In its sample, this clone was seen a few times. This chain joins TRBV6-1 and TRBJ2-7; TRBD2 might be the D (5 bases). CDR3 length: 11 amino acids. V lost 7 bases to trimming and J lost 13 bases, with 17 bases between them. Looked up from germline, CDR1 is MNHNS and CDR2 is SASEGT. This chain's CDR3 is CASMLEGSRYF. CDR3 coding DNA: TGTGCCAGCATGTTAGAGGGTTCCCGTTACTTC.

This clone has only one observation. This chain links TRBV9 with TRBJ2-5; 13 nucleotides match TRBD2. CDR3 length: 20 residues. Per the germline V gene, CDR1 is SGDLS and CDR2 is YYNGEE. J gave up 1 base and V 0 bases, and 12 bases lay outside the gene matches. The CDR3 loop is CASSVGPGGTSGAIQETQYF. In nucleotides, the CDR3 is TGTGCCAGCAGCGTAGGTCCTGGAGGGACTAGCGGGGCGATCCAAGAGACCCAGTACTTC.

Notes on this clone: A read error may produce the germline difference seen at one junction end. V is TRBV4-3 and J is TRBJ2-7, with a weak D call TRBD1 (6 bases). There are 12 residues in the CDR3. Germline assignment: CDR1 LGHNA and CDR2 YSLEER. The CDR3 DNA reads as TGCGCCAGCAGCCAAGATGACAGGAAGCAATACTTC. Translating gives CASSQDDRKQYF.

V usage is TRBV6-5 and J usage is TRBJ2-7, with D possibly being TRBD1 (6 bases). Germline-derived CDR1 and CDR2 are MNHEY and SVGAGI. The CDR3 loop spans 13 amino acids. The V end lost 2 bases, the J end lost 3 bases, and 8 bases lay between the germline ends. The CDR3 loop is CASSYQDSYEQYF. CDR3 bases: TGTGCCAGCAGTTACCAGGACAGCTACGAGCAGTACTTC.

The chain couples TRBV5-1 to TRBJ2-5; 7 bases align to TRBD1. This CDR3 region has 15 residues. Germline loops: CDR1 SGHRS, CDR2 YFSETQ. The J segment lost 1 base and the V segment lost 1 base, leaving 4 bases of the junction unmatched. CDR3 region: CASSLIAGGQETQYF. The CDR3 DNA follows: TGCGCCAGCAGCTTGATAGCAGGGGGCCAAGAGACCCAGTACTTC.

The gene calls are TRBV30 and TRBJ1-2; D may be TRBD1 (6 bases). This CDR3 is 11 amino acids long. Germline V gives CDR1 GTSNPN, CDR2 SVGIG (reference sequence). With 4 bases removed from V and 8 bases from J, the gap between germline ends came to 11 bases. This chain's CDR3 is CAWTGARGYTF. CDR3 in DNA: TGTGCCTGGACGGGGGCTCGGGGCTACACCTTC.

This sequence joins TRBV28 and TRBJ2-4; D is perhaps TRBD1 or TRBD2 (5 bases each). CDR1 and CDR2 (germline): MDHEN, SYDVKM. This CDR3 is built from 14 residues. V dropped 5 bases and J dropped 5 bases, with 13 bases sitting between them. The CDR3 DNA sequence: TGTGCCAGCAGTCCCTGGGGGACCCAAAACATTCAGTACTTC. It codes for CASSPWGTQNIQYF. Looking up the rest from reference TRBV28 and TRBJ2-4 gives the full variable domain: DVKVTQSSRYLVKRTGEKVFLECVQDMDHENMFWYRQDPGLGLRLIYFSYDVKMKEKGDIPEGYSVSREKKERFSLILESASTNQTSMYLCASSPWGTQNIQYFGAGTRLSVL.

This rearrangement joins TRBV5-6 to TRBJ2-1; 7 nucleotides align to TRBD2. The CDR3 length is 16 residues. J lost 9 bases, V lost 0 bases, and 12 bases had no gene match. Germline V CDR1 and CDR2: SGHDT, YYEEEE. In DNA form, the CDR3 reads TGTGCCAGCAGCTTGGGGCCCTGGGCGGGAGAAACTGAGCAGTTCTTC. As protein: CASSLGPWAGETEQFF.

The chain combines TRBV27 with TRBJ2-5; TRBD1 matches 9 bases. V lost 6 bases and J lost 5; bases outside the gene matches: 7. This CDR3 is 14 amino acids long. Germline CDR1 is MNHEY and CDR2 is SMNVEV (reference sequence). CDR3 region: CASSLTGGSETQYF. The CDR3 DNA sequence: TGTGCCAGCAGCCTTACAGGGGGCAGTGAGACCCAGTACTTC.

This clone was picked up one time. The J gene is TRBJ1-4, the V gene TRBV30, with TRBD1 matching 7 bases. Unmatched junction bases numbered 10, after V lost 5 bases and J lost 13 bases. This CDR3 is built from 12 residues. The germline V gene has CDR1 GTSNPN and CDR2 SVGIG (reference sequence). For the CDR3, the DNA is TGTGCCTGGGAGACAGGGAGACGCGCACTGTTTTTT. Protein: CAWETGRRALFF.

The chain combines TRBV5-4 with TRBJ1-2; 8 positions agree with TRBD1. Germline-derived CDR1 and CDR2 are SGHNT and YYREEE (reference sequence). V gave up 0 bases and J gave up 6 bases; unmatched junction bases: 13. CDR3 length: 17 amino acids. The CDR3 reads CASSLDRRGQGANGYTF. The CDR3 DNA reads TGTGCCAGCAGCTTGGATCGTCGCGGGCAGGGGGCAAATGGCTACACCTTC.

This sequence joins TRBV29-1 and TRBJ1-1, with D perhaps matching TRBD1 (6 bases). The CDR3 consists of 15 residues. The V gene's germline CDR1 is SQVTM and CDR2 ANQGSEA. Trimming took 7 bases from V and 0 from J, leaving 18 bases between them. CDR3 sequence reads: CSAENPDSMNTEAFF. The CDR3, as DNA: TGCAGCGCTGAGAACCCGGACAGTATGAACACTGAAGCTTTCTTT.

This chain uses TRBV4-1 with TRBJ1-4; D not certain. V was cut by 0 bases and J by 7 bases, with 6 bases left in between. This CDR3 region has 13 residues. Germline V gives CDR1 MGHRA, CDR2 YSYEKL. The CDR3 DNA reads as TGCGCCAGCAGCCAAGATACGAGTGAAAAACTGTTTTTT. It yields the protein CASSQDTSEKLFF.

The chain joins TRBV6-1 to TRBJ2-2; D is unclear. Looked up from germline, CDR1 is MNHNS and CDR2 is SASEGT. V lost 1 base to trimming and J lost 7 bases, with 7 bases between them. This CDR3 is built from 13 residues. CDR3 nucleotide sequence: TGTGCCAGCAGTGAAGACGCCGTCGGGGAGCTGTTTTTT. This codes for CASSEDAVGELFF.

This clone was detected only a few times. This sequence joins TRBV7-2 and TRBJ2-7; 7 bases fit TRBD2. This CDR3 is 17 amino acids long. The J segment lost 0 bases and the V segment lost 1 base, leaving 9 bases of the junction unmatched. Looked up from germline, CDR1 is SGHTA and CDR2 is FQGNSA. The chain's CDR3 is CASSLGLQRGGSYEQYF. CDR3 nucleotides: TGTGCCAGCAGCTTAGGGCTCCAGCGGGGCGGCTCCTACGAGCAGTACTTC.

The CDR3 DNA is TGTGCCAGCAGCCTAGGGACAGGGGATTCAGCTTTCTTT. The encoded protein is CASSLGTGDSAFF. This rearrangement joins TRBV5-5 to TRBJ1-1, with TRBD1 identical over 10 bases. The CDR3 contains 13 residues. CDR1 and CDR2 (germline): SGHKS, YYEKEE (reference sequence). Trimming at V came to 4 bases and at J to 10 bases, leaving 7 bases not matched to a gene.

This clone was seen only a few times. This chain joins TRBV7-2 and TRBJ2-7, with D hard to call. Germline CDR1 reads SGHTA; CDR2 reads FQGNSA. V was pared by 3 bases and J by 1 base, with 19 bases between. This CDR3 has 17 residues. This CDR3 reads CASSFPTAETLSYEQYF. DNA for the CDR3: TGTGCCAGCAGCTTCCCGACGGCTGAGACATTGTCCTACGAGCAGTACTTC.

The chain couples TRBV29-1 to TRBJ1-1; no firm D call. This CDR3 region has 12 residues. V lost 5 bases and J 0 bases, leaving 7 bases between the germline ends. CDR1 is SQVTM and CDR2 is ANQGSEA in the germline V gene. This CDR3 reads CSVTSMNTEAFF. In nucleotides, the CDR3 is TGCAGCGTTACTAGTATGAACACTGAAGCTTTCTTT.